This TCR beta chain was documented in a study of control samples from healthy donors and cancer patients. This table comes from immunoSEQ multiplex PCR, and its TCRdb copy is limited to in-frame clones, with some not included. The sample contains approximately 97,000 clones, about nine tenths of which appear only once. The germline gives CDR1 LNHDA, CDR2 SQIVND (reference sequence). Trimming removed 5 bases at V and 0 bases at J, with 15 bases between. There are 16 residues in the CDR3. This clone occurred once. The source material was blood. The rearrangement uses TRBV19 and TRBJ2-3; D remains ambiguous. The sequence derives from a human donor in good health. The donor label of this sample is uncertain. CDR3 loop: CASSPWTAASTDTQYF. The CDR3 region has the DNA TGTGCCAGTAGTCCCTGGACGGCTGCTAGCACAGATACGCAGTATTTT. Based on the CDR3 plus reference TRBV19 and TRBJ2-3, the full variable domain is DGGITQSPKYLFRKEGQNVTLSCEQNLNHDAMYWYRQDPGQGLRLIYYSQIVNDFQKGDIAEGYSVSREKKESFPLTVTSAQKNPTAFYLCASSPWTAASTDTQYFGPGTRLTVL.